This entry features one T cell receptor (beta chain) sequence. These data are taken from a study of control samples from healthy donors and cancer patients. The method was immunoSEQ multiplex PCR; TCRdb's version includes in-frame clones alone and lacks a portion of them. The data contain fewer than 300,000 clones, around 79% of them seen just once; the ten biggest clones take up about 14%. The clonotype comes from a woman aged 55-69 years with lung cancer. Sequencing input: PBMCs.

The CDR3 DNA reads TGTGCCAGCAGCGTAGGCTTCATCACCTACAATGAGCAGTTCTTC. Its protein is CASSVGFITYNEQFF. J is TRBJ2-1 and V is TRBV9, with D unclear. CDR3 length: 15 residues. Looked up from germline, CDR1 is SGDLS and CDR2 is YYNGEE. V lost 0 bases to trimming and J lost 2 bases, with 9 bases between them.